This entry lists 7 T cell receptor beta chains sequenced from one sample in a study of cytomegalovirus exposure and HLA in healthy donors (dated by TCRdb to about 2017). The library was produced with the immunoSEQ multiplex PCR assay. For the multiplex PCR, a mixture combining 60 forward primers for TCR Vbeta segments and 13 reverse primers for TCR Jbeta segments was used. Imported from immuneACCESS, the table was reduced by TCRdb to in-frame sequences with V and J called. These copies leave out some clones; in studies compared against another copy, an unresolved V gene accounts for under half, and the cause of the remainder is not known. This sample lists some 190,000 clones; less than 90% were detected once. 1.1% to 1.5% of the sample rests with the top ten. The specimen sequenced was PBMCs. The receptor set was obtained from a girl aged 5-17 years in good health and CMV-seropositive.

This chain links TRBV6-5 with TRBJ1-1; no firm D call. Germline CDR1 MNHEY, CDR2 SVGAGI. This CDR3 has 16 amino acids. V dropped 0 bases and J dropped 5 bases, with 16 bases sitting between them. Here the CDR3 reads CASSYSGSRPGTEAFF. DNA for the CDR3: TGTGCCAGCAGTTACTCGGGCTCACGACCGGGAACTGAAGCTTTCTTT.

This chain uses TRBV10-2 with TRBJ1-4; 7 bases match TRBD1. Germline CDR1 reads WSHSY; CDR2 reads SAAADI. The CDR3 contains 14 residues. The junction had 10 bases not matched to a gene; V was cut back by 7 bases and J by 8 bases. In DNA form, the CDR3 reads TGCGCCAGCAATCGAGGGGGCGCGGGAGAAAAACTGTTTTTT. As protein: CASNRGGAGEKLFF.

The chain recombines TRBV6-5 with TRBJ1-2; a weak D match, TRBD1 (6 bases). The ends were cut back, 7 bases at V and 7 bases at J, with 19 bases in the middle. Germline assignment: CDR1 MNHEY and CDR2 SVGAGI. The CDR3 runs 14 residues. This chain's CDR3 is CASTYREGRGGYTF. DNA for the CDR3: TGTGCCAGCACCTACAGGGAAGGACGAGGTGGCTACACCTTC.

V is TRBV5-1 and J is TRBJ1-1; 9 nucleotides align to TRBD1. Trimming took 4 bases from V and 5 from J; bases not matched to a gene: 9. In germline, CDR1 is SGHRS, CDR2 YFSETQ. The CDR3 extends over 15 amino acids. The chain's CDR3 is CASSPIQGARTEAFF. The CDR3 nucleotides are TGCGCCAGCAGCCCAATACAGGGGGCGCGTACTGAAGCTTTCTTT. The full variable domain, rest sourced from reference TRBV5-1 and TRBJ1-1, is KAGVTQTPRYLIKTRGQQVTLSCSPISGHRSVSWYQQTPGQGLQFLFEYFSETQRNKGNFPGRFSGRQFSNSRSEMNVSTLELGDSALYLCASSPIQGARTEAFFGQGTRLTVV.

This clone came up once. V gene TRBV18 combines with J gene TRBJ2-1, with 13 bases identical to TRBD2. CDR1 and CDR2 from the germline V gene are KGHSH and LQKENI. The CDR3 spans 15 residues. The trim removed 5 bases at V and 5 bases at J, leaving 3 bases unmatched. The chain's CDR3 is CASSIGTSGNNEQFF. The CDR3 DNA sequence: TGTGCCAGCTCAATAGGGACTAGCGGGAACAATGAGCAGTTCTTC. Full variable domain (missing parts from reference TRBV18 and TRBJ2-1): NAGVMQNPRHLVRRRGQEARLRCSPMKGHSHVYWYRQLPEEGLKFMVYLQKENIIDESGMPKERFSAEFPKEGPSILRIQQVVRGDSAAYFCASSIGTSGNNEQFFGPGTRLTVL.

The rearrangement links TRBV4-2 to TRBJ1-1; TRBD1 aligns across 8 bases. Trimming at V came to 5 bases and at J to 6 bases, leaving 2 bases not matched to a gene. Germline V CDR1 and CDR2: LGHNA, YNFKEQ. The length of the CDR3 is 12 residues. CDR3 region: CASSSQGAEAFF. For the CDR3, the DNA is TGTGCCAGCAGCTCACAGGGGGCTGAAGCTTTCTTT.

With respect to this clone: In the same sample, other DNA sequences code for this CDR3. V gene TRBV29-1 combines with J gene TRBJ2-7; 9 positions agree with TRBD1. The CDR3 is made up of 12 amino acids. Germline trimming cut 6 bases from V and 2 bases from J; bases unmatched to any gene: 2. CDR1 is SQVTM, CDR2 ANQGSEA, per germline. The CDR3 region is CSVGQGTYEQYF. In DNA, the CDR3 is TGCAGCGTGGGACAGGGTACCTACGAGCAGTACTTC.